The source of this TCR beta chain is a study of blood T cell repertoires in COVID-19. Study details: Acute and convalescent COVID-19 specimens originated in the United States, Italy and Spain. T cells, B-cell-depleted T cells, or PBMCs supplied cDNA or gDNA.

This CDR3 spans 18 amino acids. Germline CDR1 is SGDLS and CDR2 is YYNGEE. V was cut by 4 bases and J by 0 bases, with 20 bases left in between. Study processing details: Reference gene primer amplification yielded estimated nucleated cell counts. Here immunoSEQ multiplex PCR was the method, and the copy in TCRdb shows in-frame clones only, minus some. V and J calls plus clone size are reproduced from that table; the DNA served to infer D and trimming. The top ten clones hold 1.5% of a sample with around 270,000 clones, roughly 89% of them seen once. The clonotype comes from a woman aged 40 to 49 who had recovered from COVID-19. Sequenced sample: peripheral blood. This sequence joins TRBV9 and TRBJ2-4; the D gene is possibly TRBD1 (6 bases). The CDR3 nucleotides are TGTGCCAGCAGCCCCCGAGGGGGTCCTGAACTAGCCAAAAACATTCAGTACTTC. This sequence encodes CASSPRGGPELAKNIQYF.